This is a list of T cell receptor beta chains from one sample in a study of cytomegalovirus exposure and HLA in healthy donors. The repertoire was sequenced with immunoSEQ multiplex PCR; TCRdb's copy has only in-frame clones and lacks some. The sample holds about 190,000 clones, 81% seen once. Sequencing used PBMCs. The receptors were gathered from a man in his late teens or twenties in good health and CMV-seronegative. CDR3s include the opening cysteine and the closing phenylalanine or tryptophan. Fields, in order: J gene, clone size, D gene, V gene, CDR3 protein, CDR3 DNA. The D gene is left open where the match is weak. Some rows have no size entry. The others give once, few or many, or a class for an expanded clone.

J: TRBJ1-4
size: few
D: .
V: TRBV21-1
CDR3: CASSPRDRVRNEKLFF
DNA: TGTGCCAGCAGCCCGAGGGACAGGGTAAGGAATGAAAAACTGTTTTTT

J: TRBJ2-7
size: .
D: TRBD2
V: TRBV18
CDR3: CASSQSWDRDRGTSGRVYEQYF
DNA: TGTGCCAGCTCACAGAGTTGGGACAGGGACAGAGGGACTAGCGGGAGGGTCTACGAGCAGTACTTC

J: TRBJ2-7
size: .
D: .
V: TRBV5-4
CDR3: CASSTGGDSHYEQYF
DNA: TGTGCCAGCAGCACCGGGGGGGACAGCCACTACGAGCAGTACTTC

J: TRBJ2-1
size: .
D: .
V: TRBV14
CDR3: CASSPYRGDQQFF
DNA: TGTGCCAGCAGCCCCTACCGCGGGGATCAGCAGTTCTTC

J: TRBJ2-1
size: .
D: .
V: TRBV27
CDR3: CASSETNTGTGREQFF
DNA: TGTGCCAGCAGTGAGACGAATACCGGGACTGGAAGAGAGCAGTTCTTC

J: TRBJ1-1
size: few
D: TRBD1
V: TRBV29-1
CDR3: CSFKPQGGTEAFF
DNA: TGCAGCTTCAAACCACAGGGGGGAACTGAAGCTTTCTTT

J: TRBJ2-5
size: few
D: .
V: TRBV6-5
CDR3: CASIHLAGTQETQYF
DNA: TGTGCCAGCATTCATTTGGCAGGAACGCAAGAGACCCAGTACTTC

J: TRBJ2-1
size: .
D: TRBD1
V: TRBV9
CDR3: CASSVRPDRVYNEQFF
DNA: TGTGCCAGCAGCGTACGTCCGGACAGGGTTTACAATGAGCAGTTCTTC

J: TRBJ2-7
size: .
D: TRBD1
V: TRBV11-2
CDR3: CASSLRGTGLGEQYF
DNA: TGTGCCAGCAGCTTGAGGGGGACAGGCCTCGGCGAGCAGTACTTC

J: TRBJ1-5
size: .
D: .
V: TRBV9
CDR3: CASSYTGGEGQPQHF
DNA: TGTGCCAGCAGCTATACGGGGGGTGAAGGGCAGCCCCAGCATTTT

J: TRBJ1-1
size: .
D: .
V: TRBV7-8
CDR3: CASSLRRDLRFGEAFF
DNA: TGTGCCAGCAGCTTACGGAGAGATCTTAGATTTGGTGAAGCTTTCTTT

J: TRBJ1-3
size: .
D: TRBD1
V: TRBV7-2
CDR3: CASSTDRGGWNTIYF
DNA: TGTGCCAGCAGCACAGACAGGGGAGGATGGAACACCATATATTTT

J: TRBJ2-1
size: .
D: .
V: TRBV5-1
CDR3: CASSLASHSSSYNEQFF
DNA: TGCGCCAGCAGCTTGGCGTCGCATTCCAGCTCCTACAATGAGCAGTTCTTC

J: TRBJ2-7
size: .
D: TRBD2
V: TRBV28
CDR3: CASSFTLAGGLSYEQYF
DNA: TGTGCCAGCAGTTTTACCCTAGCGGGAGGTCTGTCCTACGAGCAGTACTTC

J: TRBJ2-5
size: .
D: .
V: TRBV27
CDR3: CASSPRTFRWETQYF
DNA: TGTGCCAGCAGTCCCCGGACATTTCGGTGGGAGACCCAGTACTTC

J: TRBJ2-1
size: .
D: .
V: TRBV11-1
CDR3: CASSLSCGMSNEQFF
DNA: TGTGCCAGCAGCTTATCATGCGGGATGAGTAATGAGCAGTTCTTC

J: TRBJ2-7
size: .
D: TRBD1
V: TRBV7-2
CDR3: CASSWGDREREQYF
DNA: TGTGCCAGCAGCTGGGGGGACAGGGAGCGAGAGCAGTACTTC

J: TRBJ1-1
size: .
D: .
V: TRBV10-3
CDR3: CAITSGMNTEAFF
DNA: TGTGCCATTACCAGCGGCATGAACACTGAAGCTTTCTTT

J: TRBJ1-2
size: .
D: .
V: TRBV28
CDR3: CASSLRRSTKYGYTF
DNA: TGTGCCAGCAGTTTAAGGAGGTCTACCAAATATGGCTACACCTTC

J: TRBJ2-2
size: .
D: .
V: TRBV7-3
CDR3: CASRPVGRNTGELFF
DNA: TGTGCCAGCAGACCAGTAGGGAGGAACACCGGGGAGCTGTTTTTT

J: TRBJ2-2
size: .
D: .
V: TRBV30
CDR3: CAWSRGGTTGELFF
DNA: TGTGCCTGGAGTCGCGGGGGCACCACCGGGGAGCTGTTTTTT

J: TRBJ1-5
size: .
D: TRBD1
V: TRBV4-3
CDR3: CASSLDRGLRNQPQHF
DNA: TGCGCCAGCAGCCTCGACAGGGGGTTACGAAATCAGCCCCAGCATTTT

J: TRBJ2-5
size: once
D: TRBD2
V: TRBV4-1
CDR3: CASSQLTSEETQYF
DNA: TGCGCCAGCAGCCAACTTACTAGCGAAGAGACCCAGTACTTC

J: TRBJ1-4
size: .
D: TRBD1
V: TRBV28
CDR3: CASRSKGQGFTNEKLFF
DNA: TGTGCCAGCAGGTCAAAGGGACAGGGGTTCACTAATGAAAAACTGTTTTTT

J: TRBJ2-7
size: few
D: TRBD1
V: TRBV7-2
CDR3: CASSLVPDRGYEQYF
DNA: TGTGCCAGCAGCTTAGTGCCGGACAGGGGTTACGAGCAGTACTTC

J: TRBJ1-5
size: .
D: .
V: TRBV7-2
CDR3: CATGSNSNQPQHF
DNA: TGTGCCACGGGGAGTAATAGCAATCAGCCCCAGCATTTT

J: TRBJ2-3
size: .
D: .
V: TRBV9
CDR3: CASSPPSDTDTQYF
DNA: TGTGCCAGCAGCCCACCTAGCGACACAGATACGCAGTATTTT

J: TRBJ2-5
size: .
D: .
V: TRBV18
CDR3: CASSPGSQETQYF
DNA: TGTGCCAGCTCACCGGGCTCCCAAGAGACCCAGTACTTC

J: TRBJ2-1
size: .
D: TRBD2
V: TRBV11-2
CDR3: CASSLVAGPYNEQFF
DNA: TGTGCCAGCAGCTTAGTAGCGGGACCTTACAATGAGCAGTTCTTC

J: TRBJ2-5
size: .
D: .
V: TRBV10-3
CDR3: CAISESSPGETQYF
DNA: TGTGCCATCAGTGAGTCGAGTCCGGGGGAGACCCAGTACTTC

J: TRBJ1-1
size: .
D: TRBD1
V: TRBV6-6
CDR3: CASSDRGNTEAFF
DNA: TGTGCCAGCAGTGACAGGGGGAACACTGAAGCTTTCTTT

J: TRBJ1-5
size: .
D: TRBD1
V: TRBV5-8
CDR3: CASNGDREIIARKPQHF
DNA: TGTGCCAGCAATGGGGACAGGGAAATTATAGCTCGGAAGCCCCAGCATTTT

J: TRBJ1-6
size: .
D: .
V: TRBV13
CDR3: CASSGGNSPLHF
DNA: TGTGCCAGCAGCGGGGGGAATTCACCCCTCCACTTT

J: TRBJ2-5
size: .
D: .
V: TRBV5-6
CDR3: CASSLIRGGSGETQYF
DNA: TGTGCCAGCAGCCTCATAAGGGGGGGCAGTGGGGAGACCCAGTACTTC

J: TRBJ2-5
size: few
D: .
V: TRBV28
CDR3: CASSRDSITKETQYF
DNA: TGTGCCAGCAGTAGGGACTCAATAACTAAAGAGACCCAGTACTTC

J: TRBJ2-6
size: .
D: .
V: TRBV27
CDR3: CASSLLGQSGANVLTF
DNA: TGTGCCAGCAGTTTACTCGGACAGTCTGGGGCCAACGTCCTGACTTTC

J: TRBJ1-2
size: .
D: .
V: TRBV29-1
CDR3: CSVEPGGFGGYTF
DNA: TGCAGCGTTGAACCGGGAGGGTTCGGTGGCTACACCTTC

J: TRBJ2-3
size: .
D: TRBD2
V: TRBV5-4
CDR3: CASSRRGEGGSTDTQYF
DNA: TGTGCCAGCAGCCGGAGGGGTGAGGGAGGGAGCACAGATACGCAGTATTTT

J: TRBJ2-1
size: .
D: TRBD2
V: TRBV7-8
CDR3: CASSFGGRTVYNEQFF
DNA: TGTGCCAGCAGCTTTGGCGGGAGGACGGTTTACAATGAGCAGTTCTTC

J: TRBJ2-1
size: .
D: .
V: TRBV28
CDR3: CASSFMSLILSYNEQFF
DNA: TGTGCCAGCAGCTTTATGAGCCTCATACTCTCCTACAATGAGCAGTTCTTC

J: TRBJ1-5
size: .
D: TRBD1
V: TRBV18
CDR3: CASSPDRGRVNQPQHF
DNA: TGTGCCAGCTCACCCGACAGGGGAAGGGTGAATCAGCCCCAGCATTTT

J: TRBJ2-3
size: .
D: .
V: TRBV5-6
CDR3: CASSKGGDTDTQYF
DNA: TGTGCCAGCAGCAAAGGGGGGGACACAGATACGCAGTATTTT

J: TRBJ2-7
size: .
D: .
V: TRBV10-3
CDR3: CAISDRLGAYEQYF
DNA: TGTGCCATCAGTGATAGACTCGGCGCCTACGAGCAGTACTTC

J: TRBJ1-6
size: .
D: .
V: TRBV5-6
CDR3: CASSLGQYNSPLHF
DNA: TGTGCCAGCAGCTTGGGACAGTATAATTCACCCCTCCACTTT

J: TRBJ1-5
size: once
D: .
V: TRBV11-3
CDR3: CASSPPPNWRVIETQPQHF
DNA: TGTGCCAGCAGCCCCCCACCGAATTGGAGAGTAATTGAAACTCAGCCCCAGCATTTT

J: TRBJ1-2
size: .
D: TRBD1
V: TRBV11-3
CDR3: CASSGGTGPNYGYTF
DNA: TGTGCCAGCAGTGGCGGGACAGGGCCAAACTATGGCTACACCTTC

J: TRBJ2-5
size: .
D: .
V: TRBV30
CDR3: CAWSPWRGTERPYF
DNA: TGTGCCTGGAGTCCCTGGCGGGGCACCGAAAGGCCGTACTTC

J: TRBJ2-7
size: .
D: .
V: TRBV5-1
CDR3: CASSRLGENFYEQYF
DNA: TGCGCCAGCAGCAGACTCGGGGAGAACTTTTACGAGCAGTACTTC

J: TRBJ2-5
size: .
D: TRBD2
V: TRBV9
CDR3: CASGWGGYQETQYF
DNA: TGTGCCAGCGGGTGGGGGGGATACCAAGAGACCCAGTACTTC

J: TRBJ1-1
size: few
D: .
V: TRBV19
CDR3: CASSIVGGVWAEAFF
DNA: TGTGCCAGTAGTATAGTGGGGGGGGTATGGGCTGAAGCTTTCTTT

J: TRBJ1-2
size: few
D: .
V: TRBV28
CDR3: CASSNARGSPHYTF
DNA: TGTGCCAGCAGCAACGCCCGGGGGTCACCGCACTACACCTTC

J: TRBJ2-3
size: .
D: TRBD2
V: TRBV10-1
CDR3: CASSERVLSGGVYTQYF
DNA: TGCGCCAGCAGTGAACGCGTTTTAAGCGGGGGAGTATATACGCAGTATTTT

J: TRBJ1-5
size: .
D: .
V: TRBV19
CDR3: CASSRAPGRGNQPQHF
DNA: TGTGCCAGTTCCCGCGCGCCCGGGCGGGGCAATCAGCCCCAGCATTTT

J: TRBJ2-3
size: .
D: .
V: TRBV11-2
CDR3: CASSLPGVTTDTQYF
DNA: TGTGCCAGCAGCTTACCCGGGGTTACCACAGATACGCAGTATTTT

J: TRBJ2-7
size: .
D: .
V: TRBV7-8
CDR3: CASSPSGTPHWEQYF
DNA: TGTGCCAGCAGCCCCTCCGGGACACCACATTGGGAGCAGTACTTC